These 19 T cell receptor beta chains were all obtained from the same sample, sequenced in a study of beta chain bispecific antibodies for T cell cancers. These receptors have no known antigen. One entry per CDR3 protein, called by TCRdb with MiXCR from the 5' RACE reads. Among several thousand distinct CDR3 sequences listed, approximately 2.2% were seen once. Broader study findings: The leukemia cells, rather than normal T cells, gave most of the targeted TRBV signal.

T cells were expanded from blood mononuclear cells for 3 to 4 days with anti-CD3 OKT3 or CD3/CD28 beads. This sample comprised T cells from a healthy donor cultured with Jurkat leukemia cells, obtained from a culture containing an anti-CD19 bispecific antibody. All receptors derive from a human donor in good health. Some clones in this sample may be carry-over from other donors' samples.

CDR3: CASSVGQAVSYGYTF. The DNA for the CDR3 is TGTGCCAGCAGTGTAGGGCAGGCAGTGTCCTATGGCTACACCTTC. The chain recombines TRBV2 with TRBJ1-2; D gene ambiguous. The CDR3 length is 15 residues. Trimming cost V 4 bases and J 4 bases, with 16 bases left between them. Looked up from germline, CDR1 is SNHLY and CDR2 is FYNNEI.

This clonotype was recorded a few times. This rearrangement joins TRBV6-6 to TRBJ2-5; tentative D call: TRBD2 (6 bases). Trimming pared 2 bases from V and 0 bases from J, leaving 7 bases between. The CDR3 extends over 14 amino acids. The germline gives CDR1 MNHNY, CDR2 SVGAGI (reference sequence). CDR3 loop: CASSYGGDQETQYF. Written as DNA, the CDR3 is TGTGCCAGCAGTTACGGAGGGGACCAAGAGACCCAGTACTTC.

The sample holds many counts of this clonotype. V and J are TRBV6-5 and TRBJ1-1, with TRBD1 matching over 7 bases. CDR3 length: 12 amino acids. V lost 6 bases, J lost 7 bases, and 5 bases stayed unmatched. Germline-derived CDR1 and CDR2 are MNHEY and SVGAGI. CDR3 coding DNA: TGTGCCAGCAGCCTACAGGGGCTTGAAGCTTTCTTT. It codes for CASSLQGLEAFF.

This clonotype was seen repeatedly, ten times or more. V gene TRBV6-5 combines with J gene TRBJ1-1; D gene ambiguous. The germline CDR1 and CDR2 sequences are MNHEY and SVGAGI. Trimming took 2 bases from V and 1 from J, leaving 5 bases between them. This CDR3 is 13 amino acids long. The CDR3 sequence is CASSYEANTEAFF. The DNA for the CDR3 is TGTGCCAGCAGTTACGAGGCGAACACTGAAGCTTTCTTT.

This clonotype was observed at least ten times. The chain carries TRBV27 and TRBJ2-7; D is possibly TRBD1 (5 bases). Germline V gene data show CDR1 as MNHEY and CDR2 as SMNVEV (reference sequence). The V and J ends lost 11 bases and 2 bases respectively, with 16 bases between them. The CDR3 loop spans 13 amino acids. This chain's CDR3 is CASSYQGPYEQYF. In nucleotides, the CDR3 is TGTGCCTCCTCTTACCAGGGTCCCTACGAGCAGTACTTC.

This clonotype occurred many times. The chain is built from TRBV24-1 and TRBJ1-1; D is unclear. The CDR3 sequence is 12 residues long. V shed 9 bases and J shed 0 bases, with 7 bases lying between them. The germline CDR1 and CDR2 sequences are KGHDR and SFDVKD. Here the CDR3 DNA reads TGTGCCACCCGGGGTTTGAACACTGAAGCTTTCTTT. It yields the protein CATRGLNTEAFF.

This clonotype was seen at least ten times. This chain links TRBV29-1 with TRBJ1-3, with a weak D call TRBD1 (6 bases). The CDR3 consists of 15 residues. V shed 0 bases and J shed 3 bases, with 12 bases lying between them. CDR1 is SQVTM, CDR2 ANQGSEA, per germline. CDR3 sequence (DNA): TGCAGCGTTGAAGATCCGGGACAAGATGGAAACACCATATATTTT. This encodes CSVEDPGQDGNTIYF.

This clonotype has more than one count but fewer than ten. CDR3 region: CASSLVDRGYNSPLHF. CDR3 sequence (DNA): TGTGCCAGCAGCTTGGTGGACAGGGGTTATAATTCACCCCTCCACTTT. The gene calls are TRBV5-5 and TRBJ1-6, with 9 bases identical to TRBD1. The CDR3 consists of 16 residues. V lost 0 bases, J lost 4 bases, and 2 bases stayed unmatched. Germline-derived CDR1 and CDR2 are SGHKS and YYEKEE (reference sequence). The entire variable domain, with the rest obtained from reference TRBV5-5 and TRBJ1-6, is as follows: DAGVTQSPTHLIKTRGQQVTLRCSPISGHKSVSWYQQVLGQGPQFIFQYYEKEERGRGNFPDRFSARQFPNYSSELNVNALLLGDSALYLCASSLVDRGYNSPLHFGNGTRLTVT.

This clonotype has ten or more counts. The chain recombines TRBV5-1 with TRBJ2-5; D is possibly TRBD2 (5 bases). This CDR3 has 11 amino acids. V lost 4 bases and J lost 7, with 8 bases in between. CDR1 and CDR2 from the germline V gene are SGHRS and YFSETQ. The CDR3 is CASSRDWTQYF. The CDR3 region has the DNA TGCGCCAGCAGCCGGGATTGGACCCAGTACTTC. The variable domain in full, completed from reference TRBV5-1 and TRBJ2-5, reads KAGVTQTPRYLIKTRGQQVTLSCSPISGHRSVSWYQQTPGQGLQFLFEYFSETQRNKGNFPGRFSGRQFSNSRSEMNVSTLELGDSALYLCASSRDWTQYFGPGTRLLVL.

This clonotype was observed at least ten times. The chain links TRBV3-1 to TRBJ2-5; TRBD2 agrees at 13 bases. V was pared by 4 bases and J by 0 bases, with 2 bases of the junction left unmatched. Germline V gene sequence: CDR1 LGHDT, CDR2 YNNKEL (reference sequence). The CDR3 contains 16 residues. Here the CDR3 DNA reads TGTGCCAGCAGCCCCGGACTAGCGGGGGACCAAGAGACCCAGTACTTC. It specifies CASSPGLAGDQETQYF.

This clonotype showed up many times. V gene TRBV6-2 or TRBV6-3 combines with J gene TRBJ1-1, with TRBD1 identical over 7 bases. Germline values: CDR1 MNHEY, CDR2 SVGEGT. This CDR3 is built from 16 residues. Trimming cost V 4 bases and J 0 bases; bases outside gene matches: 8. CDR3 sequence reads: CASSLPHGTVNTEAFF. The CDR3 DNA follows: TGTGCCAGCAGTTTGCCGCATGGGACAGTGAACACTGAAGCTTTCTTT.

This rearrangement joins TRBV7-8 to TRBJ1-1, with a tentative D call TRBD1 (6 bases). This CDR3 is built from 16 residues. The V end lost 5 bases, the J end lost 3 bases, and 19 bases lay between the germline ends. Germline CDR1 reads SGHVS; CDR2 reads FQNEAQ. The CDR3 DNA sequence: TGTGCCAGCAGCACCCCCCGGGGGGCGATGGACACTGAAGCTTTCTTT. Its translation is CASSTPRGAMDTEAFF.

This clonotype was seen at least ten times. The gene calls are TRBV5-1 and TRBJ2-1; 8 positions agree with TRBD1. With V trimmed by 4 bases and J by 7 bases, 13 bases remained unmatched. The CDR3 sequence is 16 residues long. CDR1 is SGHRS and CDR2 is YFSETQ in the germline V gene. CDR3 nucleotide sequence: TGCGCCAGCAGCCTGCCGGGCAGGGGGCCAAAGAATGAGCAGTTCTTC. It is translated as CASSLPGRGPKNEQFF.

Many counts were recorded for this clonotype. This chain connects TRBV4-1 to TRBJ1-1; no firm D call. The CDR3 covers 15 residues. Germline V gene sequence: CDR1 MGHRA, CDR2 YSYEKL. V was cut by 1 base and J by 5 bases, with 14 bases left in between. CDR3 bases: TGCGCCAGCAGCCAAGCCTCGGCCGGGCGGACTGAAGCTTTCTTT. This gives the protein CASSQASAGRTEAFF.

The sample holds many counts of this clonotype. The gene calls are TRBV28 and TRBJ1-2, with unresolved D. The CDR3 spans 15 residues. The germline CDR1 and CDR2 sequences are MDHEN and SYDVKM. The V end was cut by 0 bases, the J end by 3 bases, with 11 bases between. DNA for the CDR3: TGTGCCAGCAGTTTATGGTCAAGGGAGGACTATGGCTACACCTTC. Its translation: CASSLWSREDYGYTF.

This clonotype was recorded many times. The genes are TRBV6-5 and TRBJ2-1, with D tentatively TRBD1 (7 bases). CDR3 size: 19 residues. CDR1 and CDR2 from the germline V gene are MNHEY and SVGAGI. Trimming stripped 4 bases from V and 9 bases from J, with 31 bases between. CDR3 in amino acids: CASSSKREDTDREEVEQFF. The DNA of the CDR3 is TGTGCCAGCAGTTCCAAGAGGGAGGACACAGACAGGGAGGAGGTTGAGCAGTTCTTC.

This clonotype occurred many times. The rearrangement uses TRBV27 and TRBJ2-7; weak D call: TRBD2 (6 bases). Trimming pared 6 bases from V and 2 bases from J, leaving 11 bases between. Germline loops: CDR1 MNHEY, CDR2 SMNVEV (reference sequence). CDR3 length: 13 amino acids. In nucleotides, the CDR3 is TGTGCCAGCAGGGGGGGTATCACCTACGAGCAGTACTTC. As protein: CASRGGITYEQYF.

At least ten counts were recorded for this clonotype. V gene TRBV20-1 combines with J gene TRBJ2-7; maybe TRBD2 (5 bases). This CDR3 region has 12 residues. V lost 6 bases, J lost 2 bases, and 11 bases lay in between. CDR1 and CDR2 from the germline V gene are DFQATT and SNEGSKA (reference sequence). The CDR3 coding sequence is TGCAGTGCCCGAGGGAGCACCTACGAGCAGTACTTC. This sequence encodes CSARGSTYEQYF.

This clonotype has ten or more counts. The V and J genes are TRBV7-9 and TRBJ1-1, with D perhaps TRBD1 (5 bases). CDR1 SEHNR and CDR2 FQNEAQ come from the germline V gene (reference sequence). V was pared by 8 bases and J by 1 base, with 11 bases between. The CDR3 runs 13 residues. This chain's CDR3 is CASVGRGNTEAFF. The CDR3 DNA reads as TGTGCCAGCGTTGGGAGGGGGAACACTGAAGCTTTCTTT.